This is a list of T cell receptor beta chains from one sample in a study of T-cell reconstitution after alpha-beta-depleted transplantation in children. TCRdb re-called the PCR reads with MiXCR, one entry per CDR3 protein. The sample has approximately 400,000 distinct CDR3 sequences, around 15% seen once. The sample was PBMCs, mostly from graft donor cells, taken 360 days after TCRalphabeta/CD19-depleted stem cell transplant. These TCRs come from a boy in the first two years of life who had a stem cell transplant for Wiskott-Aldrich syndrome, so the T cells may come from the graft donor. Each CDR3 is given with its conserved first and last residue. Fields, in order: J gene, V gene, clone size, D gene, CDR3 protein, CDR3 DNA. A D gene is named only where the DNA matches it firmly. Size is omitted from some rows. Given values are once, few, many or a class for expanded clones.

j_gene: TRBJ2-3; v_gene: TRBV28; abundance: few; d_gene: .; CDR3aa: CASSFPGGTDTQYF; CDR3nt: TGTGCCAGCAGTTTCCCAGGGGGCACAGATACGCAGTATTTT
j_gene: TRBJ2-1; v_gene: TRBV3-1; abundance: few; d_gene: .; CDR3aa: CASSQGPPSYNEQFF; CDR3nt: TGTGCCAGCAGCCAAGGACCACCCTCCTACAATGAGCAGTTCTTC
j_gene: TRBJ1-1; v_gene: TRBV5-1; abundance: few; d_gene: .; CDR3aa: CASSPHSGTEAFF; CDR3nt: TGCGCCAGCAGCCCCCACAGTGGAACTGAAGCTTTCTTT
j_gene: TRBJ2-7; v_gene: TRBV10-3; abundance: .; d_gene: TRBD1; CDR3aa: CAISGDRGRYEQYF; CDR3nt: TGTGCCATCAGTGGGGACAGGGGGCGATACGAGCAGTACTTC
j_gene: TRBJ2-2; v_gene: TRBV6-1; abundance: few; d_gene: .; CDR3aa: CASSGGAYTGELFF; CDR3nt: TGTGCCAGTTCAGGGGGGGCTTACACCGGGGAGCTGTTTTTT
j_gene: TRBJ2-3; v_gene: TRBV2; abundance: .; d_gene: TRBD2; CDR3aa: CASSRSTSPDTQYF; CDR3nt: TGTGCCAGCAGCCGATCGACTAGCCCAGATACGCAGTATTTT
j_gene: TRBJ2-7; v_gene: TRBV10-1; abundance: few; d_gene: TRBD2; CDR3aa: CASSASGTSGKAYEQYF; CDR3nt: TGCGCCAGCAGTGCCTCCGGGACTAGCGGGAAGGCCTACGAGCAGTACTTC
j_gene: TRBJ2-7; v_gene: TRBV6-1; abundance: .; d_gene: .; CDR3aa: CASSEAYSGTFPIEQYF; CDR3nt: TGTGCCAGCAGTGAGGCCTATTCCGGGACCTTCCCTATCGAGCAGTACTTC
j_gene: TRBJ1-4; v_gene: TRBV4-1; abundance: .; d_gene: .; CDR3aa: CASSLGDSLTNEKLFF; CDR3nt: TGCGCCAGCAGCCTCGGGGATTCTCTAACTAATGAAAAACTGTTTTTT
j_gene: TRBJ2-1; v_gene: TRBV19; abundance: few; d_gene: TRBD2; CDR3aa: CASSIAGTSVYNEQFF; CDR3nt: TGTGCCAGTAGTATAGCCGGGACTAGCGTCTACAATGAGCAGTTCTTC
j_gene: TRBJ2-2; v_gene: TRBV12-3/TRBV12-4; abundance: few; d_gene: .; CDR3aa: CASSTTGTKNTGELFF; CDR3nt: TGTGCCAGCAGTACTACCGGGACAAAGAACACCGGGGAGCTGTTTTTT
j_gene: TRBJ2-1; v_gene: TRBV18; abundance: .; d_gene: TRBD2; CDR3aa: CASSPSGAHYNEQFF; CDR3nt: TGTGCCAGCTCACCAAGCGGGGCTCACTACAATGAGCAGTTCTTC
j_gene: TRBJ2-3; v_gene: TRBV6-2/TRBV6-3; abundance: .; d_gene: TRBD2; CDR3aa: CASSYGGGPTDTQYF; CDR3nt: TGTGCCAGCAGTTACGGCGGGGGGCCCACAGATACGCAGTATTTT
j_gene: TRBJ1-2; v_gene: TRBV5-5; abundance: .; d_gene: .; CDR3aa: CASSFIPTGIYGYTF; CDR3nt: TGTGCCAGCAGCTTCATACCGACAGGAATCTATGGCTACACCTTC